One and the same sample provided the 14 T cell receptor beta chains below, sequenced in a study of blood T cell repertoires in COVID-19. The assay was immunoSEQ multiplex PCR, and TCRdb's table has in-frame clones only and misses some. The top ten clones hold around 3.7% of a sample with fewer than 350,000 clones, approximately 86% of them seen once. Sequences were obtained from peripheral blood. These receptors all come from a woman in her forties or fifties with active or convalescent COVID-19.

The rearrangement links TRBV14 to TRBJ2-4; TRBD2 matches at 11 bases. The CDR3 extends over 18 amino acids. V dropped 4 bases and J dropped 5; count of bases not matched to a gene: 13. CDR1 and CDR2 from the germline V gene are SGHDN and FVKESK. CDR3 protein: CASSRWTSGHLSENIQYF. CDR3 nucleotide sequence: TGTGCCAGCAGCCGCTGGACTAGCGGGCATCTGTCGGAAAACATTCAGTACTTC.

Only one count was recorded for this clone. V gene TRBV6-4 combines with J gene TRBJ1-6; 7 bases map to TRBD1. Germline CDR1 is MRHNA and CDR2 is SNTAGT. There are 13 residues in the CDR3. V was pared by 3 bases and J by 14 bases, with 7 bases of the junction left unmatched. Written as DNA, the CDR3 is TGTGCCAGCAGTGAGAACCCCCAGGGGGCCCTCCACTTT. It codes for CASSENPQGALHF.

This chain links TRBV5-1 with TRBJ2-1, with 7 nucleotides matching TRBD2. V shed 4 bases and J 7 bases; nucleotides not matched to a gene: 8. Germline V lookup: CDR1 SGHRS, CDR2 YFSETQ. The CDR3 totals 14 residues. Here the CDR3 reads CASSTGTTRNEQFF. In DNA, the CDR3 is TGCGCCAGCAGCACGGGGACTACAAGGAATGAGCAGTTCTTC.

This clone was seen more than once but under ten times. V gene TRBV6-2 or TRBV6-3 combines with J gene TRBJ1-2; 8 nucleotides line up with TRBD1. V gave up 4 bases and J gave up 3 bases; unmatched junction bases: 1. The CDR3 contains 13 residues. Germline V gives CDR1 MNHEY, CDR2 SVGEGT. The CDR3 loop is CASSSQGDYGYTF. The CDR3, as DNA: TGTGCCAGCAGTTCACAGGGGGACTATGGCTACACCTTC.

Here the CDR3 DNA reads TGTGCCAGCAGCCAAGCCGGACTAATACAAGAGACCCAGTACTTC. Translating it yields CASSQAGLIQETQYF. This chain uses TRBV3-1 (or the pseudogene TRBV3-2) with TRBJ2-5; tentative D call: TRBD2 (6 bases). Germline CDR1 LGHDT, CDR2 YNNKEL (reference sequence). The V end lost 1 base, the J end lost 2 bases, and 11 bases lay between the germline ends. This CDR3 contains 15 residues.

The rearrangement uses TRBV5-1 and TRBJ1-1; D may be TRBD1 (5 bases). V lost 9 bases, J lost 0 bases, and 18 bases lay in between. CDR3 size: 15 residues. CDR1 is SGHRS and CDR2 is YFSETQ in the germline V gene. Here the CDR3 reads CATKDGRAMNTEAFF. The CDR3 coding sequence is TGCGCCACCAAGGACGGCAGGGCGATGAACACTGAAGCTTTCTTT.

This chain links TRBV18 with TRBJ2-7, with TRBD2 matching 9 bases. The CDR3 consists of 13 residues. Germline V CDR1 and CDR2: KGHSH, LQKENI. The J segment lost 5 bases and the V segment lost 3 bases, leaving 2 bases of the junction unmatched. In nucleotides, the CDR3 is TGTGCCAGCTCACCTAGCGGGAGCCACGAGCAGTACTTC. It is translated as CASSPSGSHEQYF.

A single count supports this clone. CDR3 nucleotides: TGTGCCAGTAGTATAGCGGCTTTTAGGAGAAAAGACAATCAGCCCCAGCATTTT. Residues: CASSIAAFRRKDNQPQHF. J is TRBJ1-5 and V is TRBV19; D gene uncertain. CDR1 LNHDA and CDR2 SQIVND come from the germline V gene (reference sequence). The V end lost 1 base, the J end lost 3 bases, and 19 bases lay between the germline ends. This CDR3 has 18 residues.

CDR3 DNA: TGTGCCAGTAGTCGATCCTCTACAGGGGTTAACTCCTACGAGCAGTACTTC. Its translation is CASSRSSTGVNSYEQYF. V is TRBV19 and J is TRBJ2-7; 7 bases fit TRBD1. From germline, CDR1 is LNHDA and CDR2 SQIVND (reference sequence). This CDR3 is built from 17 residues. The junction had 13 bases not matched to a gene; V was cut back by 5 bases and J by 0 bases.

This chain uses TRBV3-1 (or the pseudogene TRBV3-2) with TRBJ1-2; the D is unclear. Germline-derived CDR1 and CDR2 are LGHDT and YNNKEL (reference sequence). The V end lost 0 bases, the J end lost 4 bases, and 9 bases lay between the germline ends. The CDR3 runs 14 residues. CDR3 sequence (DNA): TGTGCCAGCAGCCAAGATAGCGCCTTCTATGGCTACACCTTC. It encodes CASSQDSAFYGYTF.

The rearrangement joins TRBV11-2 to TRBJ2-1; possible D gene TRBD1, 6 bases. The CDR3 length is 13 residues. Germline-derived CDR1 and CDR2 are SGHAT and FQNNGV. V was cut by 6 bases and J by 6 bases, with 12 bases left in between. The CDR3 DNA sequence: TGTGCCAGCAGGACACGACAGGTCAATGAGCAGTTCTTC. Its translation: CASRTRQVNEQFF. The full variable domain, with the rest looked up from reference TRBV11-2 and TRBJ2-1, is EAGVAQSPRYKIIEKRQSVAFWCNPISGHATLYWYQQILGQGPKLLIQFQNNGVVDDSQLPKDRFSAERLKGVDSTLKIQPAKLEDSAVYLCASRTRQVNEQFFGPGTRLTVL.

The V call is TRBV7-9, the J call TRBJ1-4; no reliable D call. This CDR3 region has 15 residues. Germline lookup yields CDR1 SEHNR and CDR2 FQNEAQ (reference sequence). Trimming took off 1 base at V and 8 bases at J, with 14 bases between the two ends. This CDR3 is CASSLDTILGEKLFF. The CDR3 DNA follows: TGTGCCAGCAGCTTAGATACGATTCTAGGAGAAAAACTGTTTTTT.

The genes are TRBV11-1 and TRBJ1-2, with 8 bases that match TRBD1. Germline loops: CDR1 SGHAT, CDR2 FQDESV (reference sequence). CDR3 length: 15 amino acids. The V segment lost 5 bases and the J segment 4 bases; nucleotides outside the gene matches: 9. CDR3 sequence (DNA): TGTGCCAGCAGCCCAGGACAGGGACAACGCTATGGCTACACCTTC. Amino acids: CASSPGQGQRYGYTF.

The rearrangement uses TRBV2 and TRBJ1-1; D is undetermined. CDR1 SNHLY and CDR2 FYNNEI come from the germline V gene. CDR3 length: 15 amino acids. V gave up 3 bases and J gave up 0 bases, with 11 bases separating them. The CDR3 DNA sequence: TGTGCCAGCAGTGAGAAGGGAGGGATGAACACTGAAGCTTTCTTT. This codes for CASSEKGGMNTEAFF.